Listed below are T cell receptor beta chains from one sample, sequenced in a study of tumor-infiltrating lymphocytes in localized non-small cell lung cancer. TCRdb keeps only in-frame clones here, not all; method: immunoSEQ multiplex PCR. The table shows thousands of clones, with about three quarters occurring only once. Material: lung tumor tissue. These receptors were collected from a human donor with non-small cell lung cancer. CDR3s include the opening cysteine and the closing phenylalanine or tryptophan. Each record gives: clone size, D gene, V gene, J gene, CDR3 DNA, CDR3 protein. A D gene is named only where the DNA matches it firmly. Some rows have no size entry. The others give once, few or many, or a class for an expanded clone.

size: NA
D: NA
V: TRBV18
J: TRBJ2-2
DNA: TGTGCCAGCTCACCATTAAGACAGAACACCGGGGAGCTGTTTTTT
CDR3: CASSPLRQNTGELFF

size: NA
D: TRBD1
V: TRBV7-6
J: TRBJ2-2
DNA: TGTGCCAGCAGCTTAAGGGACAGGGACACCGGGGAGCTGTTTTTT
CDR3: CASSLRDRDTGELFF

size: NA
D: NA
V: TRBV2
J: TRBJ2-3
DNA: TGTGCCAGCGGTCTCAGGGGGGCCTCAGATACGCAGTATTTT
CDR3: CASGLRGASDTQYF

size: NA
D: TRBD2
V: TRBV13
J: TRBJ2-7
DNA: TGTGCCAGCAGCCCGGGACTAGCGGTTCGCGAGCAGTACTTC
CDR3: CASSPGLAVREQYF

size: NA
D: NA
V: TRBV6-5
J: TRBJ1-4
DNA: TGTGCCAGCAGTTACAACGGGGGCAGGGAAAAACTGTTTTTT
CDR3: CASSYNGGREKLFF

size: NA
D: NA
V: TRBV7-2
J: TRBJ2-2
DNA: TGTGCCAGCAGGGGCCAATACACCGGGGAGCTGTTTTTT
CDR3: CASRGQYTGELFF

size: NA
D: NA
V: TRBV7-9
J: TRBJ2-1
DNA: TGTGCCAGCAGCTTAGACCGACTAGGGGGGGCGTACAATGAGCAGTTCTTC
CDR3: CASSLDRLGGAYNEQFF

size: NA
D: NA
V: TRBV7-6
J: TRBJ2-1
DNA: TGTGCCAGCAGCTTGAGGGGGATATACAATGAGCAGTTCTTC
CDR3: CASSLRGIYNEQFF

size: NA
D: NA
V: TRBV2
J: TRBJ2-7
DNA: TGTGCCAGCAGTGATGACGGTTTCTACGAGCAGTACTTC
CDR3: CASSDDGFYEQYF

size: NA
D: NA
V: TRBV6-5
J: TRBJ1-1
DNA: TGTGCCAGCAAAATACTCATGAACACTGAAGCTTTCTTT
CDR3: CASKILMNTEAFF

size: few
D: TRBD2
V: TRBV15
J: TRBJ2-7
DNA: TGTGCCACCACGAAGCTAGCGGGAGACGAGCAGTACTTC
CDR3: CATTKLAGDEQYF

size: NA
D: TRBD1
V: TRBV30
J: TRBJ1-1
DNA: TGTGCCTGGGGCCGGGACAGGGACGCTGAAGCTTTCTTT
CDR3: CAWGRDRDAEAFF

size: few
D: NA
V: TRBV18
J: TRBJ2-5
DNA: TGTGCCAGCTCACCCGGGCCCCCCCCGGAGACCCAGTACTTC
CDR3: CASSPGPPPETQYF

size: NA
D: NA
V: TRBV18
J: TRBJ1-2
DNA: TGTGCCAGCTCAGGATCTACAGACTATGGCTACACCTTC
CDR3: CASSGSTDYGYTF

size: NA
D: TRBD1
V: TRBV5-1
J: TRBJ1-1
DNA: TGCGCCAGCAGCCAGTTGCAGGGGGCGAACACTGAAGCTTTCTTT
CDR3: CASSQLQGANTEAFF

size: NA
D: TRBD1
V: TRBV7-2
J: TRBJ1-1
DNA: TGTGCCAGCAGCTTAGGGACAGGGGGCGGTTGGGCGAACACTGAAGCTTTCTTT
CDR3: CASSLGTGGGWANTEAFF

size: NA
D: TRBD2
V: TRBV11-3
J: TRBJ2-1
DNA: TGTGCCAGCAGCTTAGTAGCTAGCGGCAATGAGCAGTTCTTC
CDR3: CASSLVASGNEQFF

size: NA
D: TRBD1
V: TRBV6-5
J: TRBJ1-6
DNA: TGTGCCAGCAGTTACACCACAGGGGTTACACCCCTCCACTTT
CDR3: CASSYTTGVTPLHF

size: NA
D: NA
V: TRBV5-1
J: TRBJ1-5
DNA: TGCGCCAGCAGCTTGGGGCAGGGACGTAATCAGCCCCAGCATTTT
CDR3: CASSLGQGRNQPQHF

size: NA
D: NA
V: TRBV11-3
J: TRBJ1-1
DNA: TGTGCCAGCAGTCAGGGTGGGAACACTGAAGCTTTCTTT
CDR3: CASSQGGNTEAFF

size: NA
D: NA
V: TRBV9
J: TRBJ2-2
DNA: TGTGCCAGCAGCCCTCCCTTCCTCACCGGGGAGCTGTTTTTT
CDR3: CASSPPFLTGELFF

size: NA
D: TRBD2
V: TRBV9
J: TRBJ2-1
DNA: TGTGCCAGCAGCCTCCGCGGGGGGGCACCCTACAATGAGCAGTTCTTC
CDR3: CASSLRGGAPYNEQFF

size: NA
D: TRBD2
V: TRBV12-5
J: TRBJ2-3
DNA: TGTGCTAGTGGTTTGGGGGGACTAGCGGGGACCCATACGCAGTATTTT
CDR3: CASGLGGLAGTHTQYF

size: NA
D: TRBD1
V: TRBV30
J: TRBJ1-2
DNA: TGTGCCTGGAGATCGACAGGGGTGAGGGGCTACACCTTC
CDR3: CAWRSTGVRGYTF

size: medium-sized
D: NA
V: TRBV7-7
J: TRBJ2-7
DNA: TGTGCCAGCAGCTTAGCTGCCGGGACGGGCTCCGAGCAGTACTTC
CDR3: CASSLAAGTGSEQYF

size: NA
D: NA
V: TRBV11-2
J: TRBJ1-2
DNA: TGTGCCAGCAGCTTAGCTTCGGGTGGGAGTGGCTACACCTTC
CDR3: CASSLASGGSGYTF

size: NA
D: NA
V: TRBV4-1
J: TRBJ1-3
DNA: TGCGCCAGCAGCCAATTAGGGACGTTAGGAAACACCATATATTTT
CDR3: CASSQLGTLGNTIYF

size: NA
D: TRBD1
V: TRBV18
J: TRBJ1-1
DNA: TGTGCCAGCTCACCGAGGGGACAGGGATCGAACACTGAAGCTTTCTTT
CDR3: CASSPRGQGSNTEAFF

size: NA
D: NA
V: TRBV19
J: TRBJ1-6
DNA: TGTGCCACCAGGGACGGGGATAATTCACCCCTCCACTTT
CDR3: CATRDGDNSPLHF

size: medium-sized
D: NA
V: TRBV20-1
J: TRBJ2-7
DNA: TGCAGTGCTAGACGGGACTACGAGCAGTACTTC
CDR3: CSARRDYEQYF

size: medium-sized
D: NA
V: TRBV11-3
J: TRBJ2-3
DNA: TGTGCCAGCAGCTCACAGGGTGTAGATACGCAGTATTTT
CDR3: CASSSQGVDTQYF

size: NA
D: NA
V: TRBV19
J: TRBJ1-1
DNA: TGTGCCAGTAGGGGGGTAGACACTGAAGCTTTCTTT
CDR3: CASRGVDTEAFF

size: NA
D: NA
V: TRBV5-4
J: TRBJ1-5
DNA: TGTGCCAGCAGCTTTGGAGGGGGTGAGAATCAGCCCCAGCATTTT
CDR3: CASSFGGGENQPQHF

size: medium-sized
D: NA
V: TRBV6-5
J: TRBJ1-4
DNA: TGTGCCAGCAGTTACAGGGTCGGGGAAAAACTGTTTTTT
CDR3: CASSYRVGEKLFF

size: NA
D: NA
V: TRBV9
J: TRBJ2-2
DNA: TGTGCCAGCAGCGAGTTCACCGGGGAGCTGTTTTTT
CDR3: CASSEFTGELFF

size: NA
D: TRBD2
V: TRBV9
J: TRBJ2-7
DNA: TGTGCCAGCAGCGTAGGCCTAGCGGGGATCGAGCAGTACTTC
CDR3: CASSVGLAGIEQYF

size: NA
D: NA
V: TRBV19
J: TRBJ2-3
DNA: TGTGCCAGCATGTTCCGGGACAACACAGATACGCAGTATTTT
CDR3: CASMFRDNTDTQYF

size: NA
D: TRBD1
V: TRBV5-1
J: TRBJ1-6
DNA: TGCGCCAGCAGGGACAGGTATAATTCACCCCTCCACTTT
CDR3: CASRDRYNSPLHF